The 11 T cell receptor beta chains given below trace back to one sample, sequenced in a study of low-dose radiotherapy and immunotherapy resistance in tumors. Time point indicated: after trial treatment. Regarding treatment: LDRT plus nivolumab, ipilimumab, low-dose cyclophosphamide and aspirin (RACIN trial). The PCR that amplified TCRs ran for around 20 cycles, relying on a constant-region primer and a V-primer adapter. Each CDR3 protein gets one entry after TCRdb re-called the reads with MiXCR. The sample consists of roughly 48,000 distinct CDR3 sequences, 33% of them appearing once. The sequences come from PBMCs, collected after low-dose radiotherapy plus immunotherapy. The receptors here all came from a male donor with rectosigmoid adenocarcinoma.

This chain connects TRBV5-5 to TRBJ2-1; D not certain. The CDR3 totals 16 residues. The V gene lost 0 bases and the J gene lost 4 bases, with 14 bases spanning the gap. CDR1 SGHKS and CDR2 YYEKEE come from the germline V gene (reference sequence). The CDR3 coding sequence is TGTGCCAGCAGCTTGGTGGTCGACCGGCTTTACAATGAGCAGTTCTTC. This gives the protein CASSLVVDRLYNEQFF.

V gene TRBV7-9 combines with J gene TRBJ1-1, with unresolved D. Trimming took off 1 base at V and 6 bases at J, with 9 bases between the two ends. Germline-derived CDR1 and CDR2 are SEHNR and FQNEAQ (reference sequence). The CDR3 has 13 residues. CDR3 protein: CASSLEPGAEAFF. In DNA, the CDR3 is TGTGCCAGCAGCTTAGAACCCGGTGCTGAAGCTTTCTTT.

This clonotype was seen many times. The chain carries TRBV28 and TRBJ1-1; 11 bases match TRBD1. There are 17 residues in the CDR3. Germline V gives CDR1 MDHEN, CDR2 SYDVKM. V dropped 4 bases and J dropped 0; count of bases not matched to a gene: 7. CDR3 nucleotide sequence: TGTGCCAGCAGTTCCGGGACAGGGGGATTTATGAACACTGAAGCTTTCTTT. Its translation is CASSSGTGGFMNTEAFF.

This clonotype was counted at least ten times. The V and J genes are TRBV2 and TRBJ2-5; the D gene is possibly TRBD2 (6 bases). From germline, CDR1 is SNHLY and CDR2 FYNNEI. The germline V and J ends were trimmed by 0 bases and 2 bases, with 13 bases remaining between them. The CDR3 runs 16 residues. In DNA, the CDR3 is TGTGCCAGCAGTGAAGCGCCGGGGACTCTTCAAGAGACCCAGTACTTC. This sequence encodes CASSEAPGTLQETQYF.

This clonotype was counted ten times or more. Here the CDR3 DNA reads TGTGCCAGCAGCTTAGGGTCCCGGTCCGCAGATACGCAGTATTTT. This sequence encodes CASSLGSRSADTQYF. The rearrangement uses TRBV7-2 and TRBJ2-3; no firm D call. The ends were cut back, 1 base at V and 4 bases at J, with 12 bases in the middle. This CDR3 comprises 15 residues. CDR1 is SGHTA, CDR2 FQGNSA, per germline.

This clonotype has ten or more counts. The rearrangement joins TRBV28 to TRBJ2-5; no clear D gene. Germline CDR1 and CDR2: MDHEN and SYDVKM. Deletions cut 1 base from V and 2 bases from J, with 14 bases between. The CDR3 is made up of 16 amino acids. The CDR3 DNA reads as TGTGCCAGCAGTTTATTCCGGCCCCGGGTACAAGAGACCCAGTACTTC. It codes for CASSLFRPRVQETQYF.

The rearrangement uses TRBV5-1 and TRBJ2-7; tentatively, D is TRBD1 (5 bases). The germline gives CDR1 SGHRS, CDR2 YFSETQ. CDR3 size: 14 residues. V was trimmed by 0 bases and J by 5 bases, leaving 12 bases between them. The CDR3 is CASSLVQGHDEQYF. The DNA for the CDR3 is TGCGCCAGCAGCTTGGTTCAGGGTCACGACGAGCAGTACTTC.

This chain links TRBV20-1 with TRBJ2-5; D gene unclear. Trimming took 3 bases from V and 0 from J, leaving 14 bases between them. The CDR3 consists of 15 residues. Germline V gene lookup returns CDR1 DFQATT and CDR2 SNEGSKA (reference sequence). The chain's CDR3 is CSASSPFGDQETQYF. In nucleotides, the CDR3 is TGCAGTGCTAGCTCCCCCTTTGGGGACCAAGAGACCCAGTACTTC.

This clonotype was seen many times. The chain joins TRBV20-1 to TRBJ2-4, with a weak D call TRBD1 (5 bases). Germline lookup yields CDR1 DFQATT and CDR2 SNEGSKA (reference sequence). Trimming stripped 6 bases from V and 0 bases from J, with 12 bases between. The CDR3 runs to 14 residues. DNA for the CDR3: TGCAGTGCCTCCGACAGCCCAGCCAAAAACATTCAGTACTTC. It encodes CSASDSPAKNIQYF.

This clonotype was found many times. The CDR3: CASTPTSGPSYEQYF. As DNA, the CDR3 is TGTGCCAGTACCCCGACTAGCGGGCCTTCCTACGAGCAGTACTTC. V and J are TRBV19 and TRBJ2-7; TRBD2 agrees at 10 bases. Germline V gene lookup returns CDR1 LNHDA and CDR2 SQIVND (reference sequence). V shed 7 bases, J shed 1 base, and the junction held 7 bases outside the gene matches. The CDR3 has 15 amino acids.

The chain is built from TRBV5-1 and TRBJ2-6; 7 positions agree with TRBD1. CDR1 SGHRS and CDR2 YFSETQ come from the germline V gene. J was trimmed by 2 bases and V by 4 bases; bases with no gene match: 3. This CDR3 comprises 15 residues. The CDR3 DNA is TGCGCCAGCAGCCACGGACAGGCTGGGGCCAACGTCCTGACTTTC. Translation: CASSHGQAGANVLTF.